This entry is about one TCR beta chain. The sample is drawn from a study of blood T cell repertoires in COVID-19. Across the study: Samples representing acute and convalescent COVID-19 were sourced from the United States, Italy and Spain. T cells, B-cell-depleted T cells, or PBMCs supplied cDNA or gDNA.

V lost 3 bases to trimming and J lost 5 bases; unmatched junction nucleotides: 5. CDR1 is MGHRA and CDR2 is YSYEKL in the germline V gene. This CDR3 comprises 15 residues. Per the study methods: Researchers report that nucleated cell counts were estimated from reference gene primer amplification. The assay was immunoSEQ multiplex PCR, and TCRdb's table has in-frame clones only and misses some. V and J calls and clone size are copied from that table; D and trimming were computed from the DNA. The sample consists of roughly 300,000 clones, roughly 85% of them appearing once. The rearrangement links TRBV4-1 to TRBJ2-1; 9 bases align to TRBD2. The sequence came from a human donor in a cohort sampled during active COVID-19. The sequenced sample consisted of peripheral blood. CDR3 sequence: CASSHSGSGHNEQFF. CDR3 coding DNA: TGCGCCAGCAGCCATAGCGGGAGTGGGCACAATGAGCAGTTCTTC.